There are a few counts of the clone carrying this TCR beta chain. What it binds is unknown. The data were obtained in a study of graft-versus-host responses after intestinal transplantation. At the level of the study: Recipients across the board were started on anti-thymocyte globulin induction, then kept on tacrolimus and steroids for two to four years.

Profiling relied on immunoSEQ multiplex PCR, and the TCRdb table lists in-frame clones only, not all of them. The sample consists of some 18,000 clones, approximately 90% of them appearing once. Trimming shortened V by 5 bases and J by 1 base, and 5 bases separated the two germline ends. CDR1 is MNHNS and CDR2 is SASEGT in the germline V gene. This CDR3 region has 12 residues. Regarding the study as a whole: Within allografts, high graft-versus-host to host-versus-graft clonal ratios were seen among patients with graft-donor T cell macrochimerism. Circulating GvH clone levels at their peak were associated with HvG declines (early post-transplant).

This clonotype was obtained from a human patient who received an intestinal transplant, so some T cells may come from the graft donor. The chain has TRBV6-1 and TRBJ1-1; TRBD1 might be the D (5 bases). The sample in question was PBMCs, obtained around 350 days after transplant. CDR3 protein: CASSTGNTEAFF. CDR3 sequence (DNA): TGTGCCAGCAGTACAGGGAACACTGAAGCTTTCTTT.